This is a list of T cell receptor beta chains from one sample in a study of T-cell memory formation after mild COVID-19. Via MiXCR, TCRdb re-called the 5' RACE reads, giving one row per CDR3 protein. The profile covers hundreds of thousands of distinct CDR3 sequences, with 15% to 20% appearing a single time and approximately 3.5% taken by the ten largest. The specimen sequenced was PBMCs or a T cell subset sorted from them (not recorded which). The source of these receptors is a man aged 18-30 years who had mild COVID-19 (a few samples of this study predate the infection). Cell type and time point are not known. CDR3s include the opening cysteine and the closing phenylalanine or tryptophan. Fields, in order: clone size, J gene, V gene, D gene, CDR3 protein, CDR3 DNA. A D gene is named only where the DNA matches it firmly. Clone size is stated in some rows and not others, as once, few, many or a class when expanded.

size: -; J: TRBJ2-3; V: TRBV4-1; D: TRBD1; CDR3: CASSQTTGFTDTQYF; DNA: TGCGCCAGCAGCCAAACGACAGGGTTTACAGATACGCAGTATTTT
size: -; J: TRBJ1-2; V: TRBV18; D: TRBD1; CDR3: CASSPLRDREDDGYTF; DNA: TGTGCCAGCTCACCACTAAGGGACAGGGAAGACGATGGCTACACCTTC
size: many; J: TRBJ2-3; V: TRBV5-1; D: -; CDR3: CASSVDTAADTQYF; DNA: TGCGCCAGCAGCGTGGACACCGCGGCAGATACGCAGTATTTT
size: -; J: TRBJ1-2; V: TRBV20-1; D: TRBD1; CDR3: CSARRGQDGYTF; DNA: TGCAGTGCTAGGAGGGGGCAGGATGGCTACACCTTC
size: few; J: TRBJ2-3; V: TRBV6-2/TRBV6-3; D: -; CDR3: CASSYSVASTDTQYF; DNA: TGTGCCAGCAGTTACTCCGTCGCTAGCACAGATACGCAGTATTTT
size: few; J: TRBJ1-2; V: TRBV6-6; D: TRBD1; CDR3: CASTYRGLNYGYTF; DNA: TGTGCCAGTACTTACAGGGGGCTTAACTATGGCTACACCTTC
size: -; J: TRBJ1-2; V: TRBV2; D: -; CDR3: CASSEGWGIHGYTF; DNA: TGTGCCAGCAGTGAAGGTTGGGGTATTCATGGCTACACCTTC
size: few; J: TRBJ2-2; V: TRBV12-3/TRBV12-4; D: TRBD2; CDR3: CASSLAGGVTGELFF; DNA: TGTGCCAGCAGTCTAGCGGGGGGGGTCACCGGGGAGCTGTTTTTT
size: -; J: TRBJ2-2; V: TRBV7-8; D: TRBD2; CDR3: CASSLAGVAGDTGELFF; DNA: TGTGCCAGCAGCTTAGCGGGAGTAGCGGGGGACACCGGGGAGCTGTTTTTT
size: -; J: TRBJ2-1; V: TRBV15; D: TRBD2; CDR3: CATRAGGGGVDEQFF; DNA: TGTGCCACCAGAGCAGGTGGCGGGGGGGTCGATGAGCAGTTCTTC
size: few; J: TRBJ1-1; V: TRBV7-9; D: -; CDR3: CASSLPWDDTEAFF; DNA: TGTGCCAGCAGCTTGCCCTGGGATGACACTGAAGCTTTCTTT
size: many; J: TRBJ2-7; V: TRBV11-2; D: -; CDR3: CASSSFAGAGEQYF; DNA: TGTGCCAGCAGCTCGTTCGCAGGGGCAGGAGAGCAGTACTTC
size: -; J: TRBJ1-1; V: TRBV4-2; D: -; CDR3: CASSQEPLNTEAFF; DNA: TGTGCCAGCAGCCAAGAACCATTGAACACTGAAGCTTTCTTT
size: few; J: TRBJ2-2; V: TRBV28; D: -; CDR3: CASSSPVRGGTGELFF; DNA: TGTGCCAGCAGTTCACCTGTCAGGGGTGGCACCGGGGAGCTGTTTTTT
size: -; J: TRBJ2-3; V: TRBV15; D: TRBD1; CDR3: CATSEPPGQITDTQYF; DNA: TGTGCCACCAGCGAGCCGCCGGGACAGATCACAGATACGCAGTATTTT
size: few; J: TRBJ2-1; V: TRBV5-1; D: -; CDR3: CASSLAGYRFF; DNA: TGCGCCAGCAGCTTGGCCGGTTATCGGTTCTTC
size: -; J: TRBJ2-2; V: TRBV2; D: TRBD1; CDR3: CASSQETGSGTGELFF; DNA: TGTGCCAGCAGTCAAGAGACAGGGTCGGGTACCGGGGAGCTGTTTTTT
size: few; J: TRBJ1-6; V: TRBV5-1; D: -; CDR3: CASSFAGDNSPLHF; DNA: TGCGCCAGCAGCTTTGCAGGGGATAATTCACCCCTCCACTTT
size: -; J: TRBJ2-3; V: TRBV12-3/TRBV12-4; D: TRBD2; CDR3: CASSPGELALSTDTQYF; DNA: TGTGCCAGCAGTCCCGGGGAACTAGCGCTGAGCACAGATACGCAGTATTTT
size: -; J: TRBJ2-7; V: TRBV20-1; D: TRBD2; CDR3: CSARGLAGDEQYF; DNA: TGCAGTGCTAGAGGCCTAGCGGGGGACGAGCAGTACTTC
size: -; J: TRBJ2-3; V: TRBV7-3; D: TRBD2; CDR3: CASSFSGVTDTQYF; DNA: TGTGCCAGCAGCTTCAGCGGGGTAACAGATACGCAGTATTTT
size: -; J: TRBJ1-1; V: TRBV28; D: TRBD1; CDR3: CASSLQDREAFF; DNA: TGTGCCAGCAGTCTCCAGGACAGGGAAGCTTTCTTT
size: -; J: TRBJ2-1; V: TRBV7-7; D: -; CDR3: CASSLAPAGKGDEQFF; DNA: TGTGCCAGCAGCTTAGCCCCTGCAGGGAAGGGGGATGAGCAGTTCTTC
size: many; J: TRBJ2-3; V: TRBV5-1; D: -; CDR3: CASSLELGRDTQYF; DNA: TGCGCCAGCAGCTTGGAGCTAGGAAGGGATACGCAGTATTTT
size: -; J: TRBJ2-2; V: TRBV21-1; D: -; CDR3: CASSDGDRTSGELFF; DNA: TGTGCCAGCAGCGACGGGGACAGAACGAGCGGGGAGCTGTTTTTT
size: -; J: TRBJ2-7; V: TRBV7-2; D: -; CDR3: CASRFTGAYEQYF; DNA: TGTGCCAGCAGGTTTACTGGGGCCTACGAGCAGTACTTC
size: few; J: TRBJ1-6; V: TRBV6-6; D: -; CDR3: CASSYRVGRANSPLHF; DNA: TGTGCCAGCAGTTACAGGGTTGGCAGAGCCAATTCACCCCTCCACTTT
size: -; J: TRBJ1-4; V: TRBV6-1; D: -; CDR3: CASNLGAGEEKMFF; DNA: TGTGCCAGCAACTTAGGAGCAGGCGAAGAAAAAATGTTTTTT
size: -; J: TRBJ2-3; V: TRBV20-1; D: -; CDR3: CSARDRPRGTDTQYF; DNA: TGCAGTGCTAGAGATCGTCCTCGGGGCACAGATACGCAGTATTTT
size: many; J: TRBJ1-3; V: TRBV5-1; D: TRBD1; CDR3: CASSLGTGQNTIYF; DNA: TGCGCCAGCAGCTTGGGGACAGGGCAAAACACCATATATTTT
size: few; J: TRBJ1-2; V: TRBV7-8; D: -; CDR3: CASSPRWDPHGRGQTRYGYTF; DNA: TGTGCCAGCAGCCCGCGATGGGACCCACACGGGAGAGGTCAAACTCGCTATGGCTACACCTTC
size: -; J: TRBJ2-1; V: TRBV24-1; D: TRBD2; CDR3: CATRPSGGGNEQFF; DNA: TGTGCCACCAGGCCTAGCGGGGGGGGAAATGAGCAGTTCTTC
size: few; J: TRBJ1-1; V: TRBV5-1; D: -; CDR3: CASSLGQVGTEAFF; DNA: TGCGCCAGCAGCTTGGGCCAGGTCGGCACTGAAGCTTTCTTT
size: few; J: TRBJ2-7; V: TRBV7-2; D: TRBD2; CDR3: CASSQFPAGGLYEQYF; DNA: TGTGCCAGCAGCCAATTCCCAGCGGGGGGCCTCTACGAGCAGTACTTC
size: -; J: TRBJ2-7; V: TRBV12-3/TRBV12-4; D: TRBD1; CDR3: CASNRGYEQYF; DNA: TGTGCCAGCAACAGGGGGTACGAGCAGTACTTC
size: -; J: TRBJ2-7; V: TRBV7-2; D: TRBD2; CDR3: CASSFRTSVYEQYF; DNA: TGTGCCAGCAGCTTCCGGACTAGCGTCTACGAGCAGTACTTC
size: -; J: TRBJ2-3; V: TRBV10-1; D: TRBD1; CDR3: CASSDVGDRDPDTQYF; DNA: TGCGCCAGCAGTGACGTGGGGGACAGGGATCCCGATACGCAGTATTTT
size: -; J: TRBJ2-3; V: TRBV9; D: -; CDR3: CASTLGPHFTDTQYF; DNA: TGTGCCAGCACCCTGGGCCCGCATTTCACAGATACGCAGTATTTT
size: -; J: TRBJ2-5; V: TRBV5-5; D: -; CDR3: CASSLARKETQYF; DNA: TGTGCCAGCAGCTTGGCCCGGAAAGAGACCCAGTACTTC
size: -; J: TRBJ1-1; V: TRBV27; D: -; CDR3: CASSFNRMNTEAFF; DNA: TGTGCCAGCAGTTTTAACAGGATGAACACTGAAGCTTTCTTT
size: -; J: TRBJ2-1; V: TRBV29-1; D: -; CDR3: CSVGRYNEQFF; DNA: TGCAGCGTAGGGCGCTACAATGAGCAGTTCTTC
size: -; J: TRBJ1-2; V: TRBV6-5; D: TRBD1; CDR3: CASRNQGAGNYGYTF; DNA: TGTGCCAGCAGAAACCAGGGGGCAGGAAACTATGGCTACACCTTC
size: -; J: TRBJ2-5; V: TRBV2; D: -; CDR3: CASTDTSQETQYF; DNA: TGTGCCAGCACAGACACCAGCCAAGAGACCCAGTACTTC
size: -; J: TRBJ1-2; V: TRBV6-5; D: -; CDR3: CASSRDMDYGYTF; DNA: TGTGCCAGCAGTCGGGACATGGACTATGGCTACACCTTC
size: -; J: TRBJ2-2; V: TRBV5-1; D: -; CDR3: CASSFYPGELFF; DNA: TGCGCCAGCAGCTTCTATCCGGGGGAGCTGTTTTTT
size: -; J: TRBJ2-6; V: TRBV12-3/TRBV12-4; D: -; CDR3: CASSFGPGAGGSGANVLTF; DNA: TGTGCCAGCAGTTTCGGCCCGGGGGCAGGAGGCTCTGGGGCCAACGTCCTGACTTTC
size: -; J: TRBJ1-2; V: TRBV5-1; D: TRBD1; CDR3: CASSLQTGSYGYTF; DNA: TGCGCCAGCAGCTTGCAGACAGGGAGCTATGGCTACACCTTC
size: -; J: TRBJ1-1; V: TRBV4-1; D: -; CDR3: CASRISGDTEAFF; DNA: TGCGCCAGCAGGATTTCCGGGGACACTGAAGCTTTCTTT